These 32 T cell receptor beta chains came from one sample sequenced in a study of T cell clusters in autoimmune cytopenias. Some 34,000 genome equivalents of blood DNA were amplified for TRB. One tube held mixed TRB-A and TRB-B primer pools for touch-down PCR. No DNA is given; TCRdb re-called the multiplex PCR reads and lists each CDR3 protein once. The repertoire shows under 8,500 distinct CDR3 sequences; the top ten hold around 4.8%. These data are also associated with another study on T cell repertoires in aging, cancer and after chemotherapy.

Material for sequencing was peripheral blood. These receptors originate from a human donor in good health.

The V and J genes are TRBV15 and TRBJ1-5; the D call from TCRdb, TRBD1, cannot be confirmed without DNA. The CDR3 has 15 residues. The V gene's germline CDR1 is LNHNV and CDR2 YYDKDF (reference sequence). The CDR3 is CATSRGRTGYQPQHF.

V is TRBV6-6 and J is TRBJ2-1. The CDR3 runs 15 residues. Germline CDR1 reads MNHNY; CDR2 reads SVGAGI (reference sequence). The CDR3 is CASTELSSSYNEQFF.

This chain links TRBV5-5 with TRBJ1-2; lacking DNA, the TRBD1 call made by TCRdb goes unchecked. CDR3 length equals 14 residues. Germline V gives CDR1 SGHKS, CDR2 YYEKEE (reference sequence). CDR3 loop: CASSLVPRGDGYTF.

The chain employs TRBV27 and TRBJ2-1. Per germline, CDR1 MNHEY and CDR2 SMNVEV (reference sequence). CDR3 length: 17 amino acids. This CDR3 is CASGFGFGGGSYNEQFF.

This clonotype is called medium-sized based on its frequency. The chain recombines TRBV19 with TRBJ2-1; TCRdb picks TRBD2, but there is no DNA to check that call. Germline CDR1 and CDR2: LNHDA and SQIVND (reference sequence). This CDR3 has 13 amino acids. Here the CDR3 reads CASRKDGSDEQFF.

V is TRBV10-3 and J is TRBJ2-3. Per germline, CDR1 ENHRY and CDR2 SYGVKD. This CDR3 comprises 11 residues. The CDR3 loop reads CAIANTDTQYF.

Considering frequency, this clonotype is medium-sized. This chain links TRBV29-1 with TRBJ1-2; TCRdb names TRBD1, which stays unverified in the absence of DNA. Germline loops: CDR1 SQVTM, CDR2 ANQGSEA. The CDR3 is 14 residues long. CDR3 protein: CSVELVAGKDGYTF.

V is TRBV20-1 and J is TRBJ2-1. The CDR3 has 13 residues. The germline gives CDR1 DFQATT, CDR2 SNEGSKA (reference sequence). CDR3 region: CSARWVNGNEQFF.

The V call is TRBV7-2, the J call TRBJ1-1; the D call from TCRdb, TRBD1, cannot be confirmed without DNA. The germline V gene encodes CDR1 SGHTA and CDR2 FQGNSA. The CDR3 contains 14 residues. CDR3 residues: CASSFTLRGGKAFF.

The chain is built from TRBV18 and TRBJ2-1; the D call of TRBD2 rests on TCRdb alone, since no DNA is present to check it. Germline V gene lookup returns CDR1 KGHSH and CDR2 LQKENI. The CDR3 totals 15 residues. CDR3 sequence: CASSPPNSGAGEQFF.

This chain connects TRBV12-3 or TRBV12-4 to TRBJ2-3; the TRBD2 assignment by TCRdb is unverifiable without DNA. CDR3 length: 17 residues. Here the CDR3 reads CASSVVGAGGDTDTQYF.

This clonotype is deemed medium-sized by its frequency. The chain combines TRBV19 with TRBJ2-1; lacking DNA, the TRBD2 call made by TCRdb goes unchecked. Germline V gives CDR1 LNHDA, CDR2 SQIVND (reference sequence). This CDR3 contains 17 residues. This CDR3 is CASWGLAAGVGYNEQFF.

According to its frequency, this clonotype is medium-sized. The CDR3 protein is CAWGDPTDTQYF. V is TRBV30 and J is TRBJ2-3; TCRdb gives TRBD1 as the D gene, but with no DNA this cannot be confirmed. Per germline, CDR1 GTSNPN and CDR2 SVGIG (reference sequence). The CDR3 covers 12 residues.

This chain connects TRBV10-3 to TRBJ2-7; checking the TCRdb D call of TRBD1 is not possible without DNA. The CDR3 totals 15 residues. Germline V lookup: CDR1 ENHRY, CDR2 SYGVKD. The CDR3: CASSSPGQGNYEQYF.

V usage is TRBV27 and J usage is TRBJ2-5; with no DNA, the TCRdb D assignment of TRBD2 cannot be verified. The CDR3 sequence is 16 residues long. The germline V gene has CDR1 MNHEY and CDR2 SMNVEV (reference sequence). CDR3 loop: CASSPRAYSVGETQYF.

This chain connects TRBV10-3 to TRBJ1-4; absent DNA, TCRdb's TRBD1 call cannot be checked. The V gene's germline CDR1 is ENHRY and CDR2 SYGVKD. The CDR3 consists of 15 residues. The CDR3 here is CAISPGTPGGEKLFF.

V usage is TRBV2 and J usage is TRBJ2-1; TCRdb's D call, TRBD2, is unchecked because there is no DNA. In germline, CDR1 is SNHLY, CDR2 FYNNEI. The CDR3 contains 15 residues. CDR3 sequence: CASSRTSGAYNEQFF. The whole variable domain, remainder taken from reference TRBV2 and TRBJ2-1, is EPEVTQTPSHQVTQMGQEVILRCVPISNHLYFYWYRQILGQKVEFLVSFYNNEISEKSEIFDDQFSVERPDGSNFTLKIRSTKLEDSAMYFCASSRTSGAYNEQFFGPGTRLTVL.

This chain connects TRBV19 to TRBJ1-2. This CDR3 spans 16 amino acids. Germline V gives CDR1 LNHDA, CDR2 SQIVND (reference sequence). CDR3 protein: CASSTTFRASKPGYTF. The full variable domain, completed using reference TRBV19 and TRBJ1-2, is DGGITQSPKYLFRKEGQNVTLSCEQNLNHDAMYWYRQDPGQGLRLIYYSQIVNDFQKGDIAEGYSVSREKKESFPLTVTSAQKNPTAFYLCASSTTFRASKPGYTFGSGTRLTVV.

The gene calls are TRBV30 and TRBJ2-7; TCRdb reports TRBD1, a call that lacks DNA to check it against. This CDR3 region has 12 residues. CDR1 and CDR2 from the germline V gene are GTSNPN and SVGIG (reference sequence). The CDR3 loop reads CAWGQGLYEQYF.

This clonotype is classed as medium-sized by frequency. This chain joins TRBV27 and TRBJ2-3; the TRBD2 assignment by TCRdb is unverifiable without DNA. CDR3 length: 16 residues. Looked up from germline, CDR1 is MNHEY and CDR2 is SMNVEV (reference sequence). CDR3 sequence: CASSLGLAGVTDTQYF.

The chain uses TRBV30 and TRBJ1-3. Germline V CDR1 and CDR2: GTSNPN, SVGIG (reference sequence). This CDR3 is built from 15 residues. The CDR3 sequence is CAWSVRPGSGNTIYF.

This chain connects TRBV19 to TRBJ1-2; TCRdb indicates TRBD1, and absent DNA this call remains unverified. Germline V gene data show CDR1 as LNHDA and CDR2 as SQIVND (reference sequence). The CDR3 runs 17 residues. This CDR3 is CASSGFQGERRRYGYTF.

Judged by frequency, this clonotype is medium-sized. V is TRBV7-6 and J is TRBJ2-2; TCRdb outputs TRBD2, but without DNA this stays unchecked. CDR1 SGHVS and CDR2 FNYEAQ come from the germline V gene. The length of the CDR3 is 14 residues. CDR3 sequence reads: CASSLTRGTGELFF.

The V gene is TRBV6-4, the J gene TRBJ2-3; absent DNA, TCRdb's TRBD2 call cannot be checked. This CDR3 contains 17 residues. Germline loops: CDR1 MRHNA, CDR2 SNTAGT. CDR3 amino acids: CASLRHAGREAGDTQYF.

Frequency places this clonotype as medium-sized. This CDR3 is CSAETPGYYGYTF. The chain is built from TRBV29-1 and TRBJ1-2; TCRdb selects TRBD1, and the lack of DNA leaves this call unchecked. The CDR3 sequence is 13 residues long. Germline V gives CDR1 SQVTM, CDR2 ANQGSEA.

V is TRBV6-6 and J is TRBJ2-1. Germline loops: CDR1 MNHNY, CDR2 SVGAGI (reference sequence). This CDR3 is built from 13 residues. CDR3 region: CASSYSTAAEQFF.

The chain recombines TRBV19 with TRBJ1-5; with no DNA, the TCRdb D assignment of TRBD1 cannot be verified. The CDR3 length is 15 residues. Germline assignment: CDR1 LNHDA and CDR2 SQIVND (reference sequence). The CDR3 here is CASSMGAGNNQPQHF.

V and J are TRBV27 and TRBJ1-2; as DNA is missing, the TRBD1 call by TCRdb cannot be tested. The CDR3 is 18 amino acids. Germline V gene lookup returns CDR1 MNHEY and CDR2 SMNVEV (reference sequence). CDR3 region: CASSAVRDREGWGLGYTF.

Considering frequency, this clonotype is medium-sized. The chain combines TRBV19 with TRBJ2-7; no DNA is available, so the TRBD2 call from TCRdb remains unchecked. Germline assignment: CDR1 LNHDA and CDR2 SQIVND (reference sequence). The length of the CDR3 is 15 residues. The CDR3 here is CASSMGSGITYEQYF. The entire variable domain, with the rest obtained from reference TRBV19 and TRBJ2-7, is as follows: DGGITQSPKYLFRKEGQNVTLSCEQNLNHDAMYWYRQDPGQGLRLIYYSQIVNDFQKGDIAEGYSVSREKKESFPLTVTSAQKNPTAFYLCASSMGSGITYEQYFGPGTRLTVT.

This clonotype is labeled medium-sized based on frequency. The chain uses TRBV27 and TRBJ2-7. Germline lookup yields CDR1 MNHEY and CDR2 SMNVEV (reference sequence). This CDR3 has 15 amino acids. CDR3 in amino acids: CASSVRSTVAYEQYF.

The rearrangement joins TRBV27 to TRBJ2-7; TCRdb names TRBD1, which stays unverified in the absence of DNA. Germline CDR1 and CDR2: MNHEY and SMNVEV (reference sequence). The CDR3 runs to 15 residues. The CDR3 is CASSLQGGTHYEQYF.

This rearrangement joins TRBV5-4 to TRBJ2-3; TCRdb picks TRBD2, but there is no DNA to check that call. The CDR3 extends over 14 amino acids. From germline, CDR1 is SGHNT and CDR2 YYREEE (reference sequence). The CDR3 here is CASSLTSGTDTQYF.